These 27 T cell receptor beta chains were all obtained from the same sample, sequenced in a study of T cell changes during pregnancy in multiple sclerosis. Assay: immunoSEQ multiplex PCR; the TCRdb copy retains only in-frame clones and omits some. This repertoire shows about 40,000 clones, about nine tenths found once; its top ten account for approximately 0.46%. The source was CD4+ T cells from peripheral blood mononuclear cells, collected in the third trimester of pregnancy. All receptors come from a female donor in good health, enrolled as a control in a pregnancy study.

This chain connects TRBV11-1 to TRBJ2-1, with D tentatively TRBD1 (5 bases). This CDR3 comprises 12 residues. Trimming shortened V by 4 bases and J by 10 bases, and 11 bases separated the two germline ends. Germline V gene sequence: CDR1 SGHAT, CDR2 FQDESV (reference sequence). Here the CDR3 DNA reads TGTGCCAGCAGCTACGGTCAGGGAGAGCAGTTCTTC. Amino acids: CASSYGQGEQFF. Based on the CDR3 plus reference TRBV11-1 and TRBJ2-1, the full variable domain is EAEVAQSPRYKITEKSQAVAFWCDPISGHATLYWYRQILGQGPELLVQFQDESVVDDSQLPKDRFSAERLKGVDSTLKIQPAELGDSAMYLCASSYGQGEQFFGPGTRLTVL.

This chain links TRBV30 with TRBJ2-7; maybe TRBD1 (8 bases). CDR1 GTSNPN and CDR2 SVGIG come from the germline V gene (reference sequence). This CDR3 is built from 17 residues. Trimming cost V 3 bases and J 0 bases, with 21 bases left between them. The CDR3 here is CAWRGGLRQGSSYEQYF. The CDR3 nucleotides read TGTGCCTGGAGGGGAGGGTTGAGACAGGGGAGCTCCTACGAGCAGTACTTC. The variable domain in full, completed from reference TRBV30 and TRBJ2-7, reads SQTIHQWPATLVQPVGSPLSLECTVEGTSNPNLYWYRQAAGRGLQLLFYSVGIGQISSEVPQNLSASRPQDRQFILSSKKLLLSDSGFYLCAWRGGLRQGSSYEQYFGPGTRLTVT.

The chain employs TRBV5-6 and TRBJ1-1, with TRBD1 identical over 9 bases. Per germline, CDR1 SGHDT and CDR2 YYEEEE. Trimming took 3 bases from V and 0 from J; bases not matched to a gene: 6. The CDR3 loop spans 16 amino acids. The CDR3, as DNA: TGTGCCAGCAGCTCGGGGACAGGGTCCATGAACACTGAAGCTTTCTTT. Encoded protein: CASSSGTGSMNTEAFF.

The J gene is TRBJ1-6, the V gene TRBV5-4, with 8 bases lining up with TRBD1. The CDR3 is 16 residues long. Trimming took 4 bases from V and 6 from J; bases not matched to a gene: 9. Germline V gene sequence: CDR1 SGHNT, CDR2 YYREEE (reference sequence). CDR3 in amino acids: CASSKYGTGGNSPLHF. Here the CDR3 DNA reads TGTGCCAGCAGCAAATACGGGACAGGAGGTAATTCACCCCTCCACTTT.

The gene calls are TRBV9 and TRBJ2-1; 12 nucleotides line up with TRBD2. Germline loops: CDR1 SGDLS, CDR2 YYNGEE. V shed 0 bases and J 7 bases; nucleotides not matched to a gene: 8. This CDR3 is built from 17 residues. The CDR3 reads CASSVGLAGVAGNEQFF. CDR3 nucleotides: TGTGCCAGCAGCGTAGGACTAGCGGGAGTCGCCGGGAATGAGCAGTTCTTC.

This chain links TRBV7-3 with TRBJ2-1, with 16 bases aligning to TRBD2. With V trimmed by 4 bases and J by 12 bases, 9 bases remained unmatched. Per the germline V gene, CDR1 is SGHTA and CDR2 is FQGTGA. This CDR3 spans 16 amino acids. The CDR3 DNA reads TGTGCCAGCAGCTCTTCCGGGACTAGCGGGAGGGGGAGGCAGTTCTTC. It specifies CASSSSGTSGRGRQFF.

This clone turned up a few times. This chain joins TRBV7-9 and TRBJ1-2; TRBD1 might be the D (6 bases). The V gene lost 4 bases and the J gene lost 4 bases, with 7 bases spanning the gap. The CDR3 has 12 amino acids. Germline-derived CDR1 and CDR2 are SEHNR and FQNEAQ (reference sequence). The DNA for the CDR3 is TGTGCCAGCAGCTCGGACAGCTATGGCTACACCTTC. Protein sequence: CASSSDSYGYTF.

This sequence joins TRBV5-1 and TRBJ2-6; 10 bases agree with TRBD2. Unmatched junction bases numbered 5, after V lost 5 bases and J lost 3 bases. The CDR3 totals 16 residues. From germline, CDR1 is SGHRS and CDR2 YFSETQ. CDR3 nucleotides: TGCGCCAGCAGGCCCGGACTAGCGGATGGGGCCAACGTCCTGACTTTC. The encoded protein is CASRPGLADGANVLTF.

The gene calls are TRBV5-6 and TRBJ2-3; 7 bases are a match to TRBD2. V lost 4 bases to trimming and J lost 2 bases; unmatched junction nucleotides: 7. The CDR3 is made up of 15 amino acids. Germline-derived CDR1 and CDR2 are SGHDT and YYEEEE. The CDR3 loop is CASSLGEGFTDTQYF. As DNA, the CDR3 is TGTGCCAGCAGCCTTGGGGAGGGCTTCACAGATACGCAGTATTTT.

The chain employs TRBV19 and TRBJ2-3; 8 bases align to TRBD1. The CDR3 is 16 amino acids. Trimming removed 6 bases from V and 1 base from J; junction bases left unmatched: 9. Germline lookup yields CDR1 LNHDA and CDR2 SQIVND (reference sequence). CDR3 coding DNA: TGTGCCAGTAGCCCCCAGGGGGCTCTAGGCACAGATACGCAGTATTTT. It is translated as CASSPQGALGTDTQYF.

In this sample, this clone turned up once. The chain is built from TRBV12-5 and TRBJ2-1, with TRBD2 matching over 14 bases. The germline CDR1 and CDR2 sequences are LGHNT and FRNRAP. The V segment lost 1 base and the J segment 2 bases; nucleotides outside the gene matches: 10. There are 20 residues in the CDR3. CDR3 bases: TGTGCTAGTGGTTTGGCCAGACTAGCGGGAGGGCCGGGGGCCTACAATGAGCAGTTCTTC. Translated, it gives CASGLARLAGGPGAYNEQFF.

The chain combines TRBV2 with TRBJ2-3; D is possibly TRBD2 (7 bases). The V gene's germline CDR1 is SNHLY and CDR2 FYNNEI. This CDR3 is built from 15 residues. V dropped 9 bases and J dropped 6 bases, with 22 bases sitting between them. The CDR3 region has the DNA TGTGCCAGGGGGGCAGTCAGCGGGGTTGGGGATACGCAGTATTTT. This gives the protein CARGAVSGVGDTQYF.

The V and J genes are TRBV7-8 and TRBJ2-7; 7 bases fit TRBD1. V shed 3 bases, J shed 4 bases, and the junction held 9 bases outside the gene matches. Germline V gene lookup returns CDR1 SGHVS and CDR2 FQNEAQ. CDR3 length: 15 amino acids. The CDR3 DNA reads TGTGCCAGCAGCTTTCTTCCGGGACAGAATTACGAGCAGTACTTC. Protein product: CASSFLPGQNYEQYF.

The DNA for the CDR3 is TGTGCCAGCTCACCACGACAGGGGCCGGATTCACCCCTCCACTTT. It yields the protein CASSPRQGPDSPLHF. The chain employs TRBV18 and TRBJ1-6; 8 bases map to TRBD1. The germline V gene encodes CDR1 KGHSH and CDR2 LQKENI. The CDR3 extends over 15 amino acids. With 1 base clipped from V and 8 bases from J, the junction kept 4 bases outside the gene matches.

The chain couples TRBV30 to TRBJ2-5; 10 bases align to TRBD2. This CDR3 comprises 15 residues. V trimming: 3 bases; J trimming: 1 base; junction bases outside the gene matches: 5. CDR1 is GTSNPN, CDR2 SVGIG, per germline (reference sequence). The CDR3 reads CAWRDRTSGQETQYF. CDR3 sequence (DNA): TGTGCCTGGAGGGACCGGACTAGCGGCCAAGAGACCCAGTACTTC.

The J gene is TRBJ2-7, the V gene TRBV6-1; possibly TRBD1 for D (5 bases). The CDR3 consists of 13 residues. V lost 1 base and J 7 bases, leaving 11 bases between the germline ends. Germline assignment: CDR1 MNHNS and CDR2 SASEGT. The CDR3 DNA reads TGTGCCAGCAGTGAAGGTCCACAGGTAGAGCAGTACTTC. It translates to CASSEGPQVEQYF.

The chain carries TRBV11-1 and TRBJ2-2; D is possibly TRBD2 (5 bases). CDR1 and CDR2 from the germline V gene are SGHAT and FQDESV (reference sequence). V lost 7 bases and J 1 base, leaving 13 bases between the germline ends. The CDR3 totals 15 residues. As DNA, the CDR3 is TGTGCCAGCACCTGGGCCCGGGAGAACACCGGGGAGCTGTTTTTT. As protein: CASTWARENTGELFF.

The V call is TRBV12-5, the J call TRBJ2-7, with D perhaps TRBD2 (6 bases). CDR1 LGHNT and CDR2 FRNRAP come from the germline V gene. V was clipped by 1 base and J by 5 bases, with 12 bases between them. This CDR3 is 14 amino acids long. Here the CDR3 reads CASGLGQGGHEQYF. The CDR3, as DNA: TGTGCTAGTGGTTTGGGGCAGGGAGGCCACGAGCAGTACTTC.

This clone qualifies as medium-sized. The chain employs TRBV19 and TRBJ1-1; D is possibly TRBD1 (6 bases). V lost 6 bases, J lost 5 bases, and 13 bases lay in between. Germline V gene lookup returns CDR1 LNHDA and CDR2 SQIVND (reference sequence). The CDR3 spans 13 residues. CDR3 sequence: CASRQGGRTEAFF. The CDR3 DNA reads as TGTGCCAGTAGGCAAGGGGGTCGGACTGAAGCTTTCTTT.

The CDR3 sequence: CASSPAGIRTEAFF. The CDR3 DNA reads TGCGCCAGCAGTCCGGCAGGGATTAGGACTGAAGCTTTCTTT. The genes are TRBV10-1 and TRBJ1-1; a weak D match, TRBD1 (5 bases). This CDR3 contains 14 residues. Germline-derived CDR1 and CDR2 are WNHNN and SYGVQD (reference sequence). V was shortened by 5 bases and J by 5 bases, with 15 bases between the two germline ends.

The chain joins TRBV5-4 to TRBJ2-5; perhaps TRBD2 as D (6 bases). V was shortened by 4 bases and J by 1 base, with 17 bases between the two germline ends. The germline gives CDR1 SGHNT, CDR2 YYREEE (reference sequence). The CDR3 is 16 residues long. CDR3 in amino acids: CASSVRGSGLQETQYF. Written as DNA, the CDR3 is TGTGCCAGCAGCGTCCGGGGGTCGGGCCTCCAAGAGACCCAGTACTTC.

The V gene is TRBV29-1, the J gene TRBJ2-1; 12 bases are shared with TRBD2. The CDR3 consists of 16 residues. The V and J ends lost 4 bases and 4 bases, in that order; junction bases with no gene match: 8. Germline lookup yields CDR1 SQVTM and CDR2 ANQGSEA. This CDR3 reads CSVVLAGGPGYNEQFF. CDR3 bases: TGCAGCGTTGTGCTAGCGGGAGGGCCAGGTTACAATGAGCAGTTCTTC.

This clone was observed a few times. The CDR3 sequence: CASNRDSQETQYF. The CDR3 coding sequence is TGTGCCAGCAATAGGGACAGCCAAGAGACCCAGTACTTC. This rearrangement joins TRBV2 to TRBJ2-5; 7 bases align to TRBD1. Trimming cost V 7 bases and J 1 base; bases outside gene matches: 3. CDR1 SNHLY and CDR2 FYNNEI come from the germline V gene. The CDR3 runs to 13 residues.

The V and J genes are TRBV7-2 and TRBJ2-2, with TRBD2 identical over 9 bases. Germline CDR1 reads SGHTA; CDR2 reads FQGNSA. The CDR3 is 16 amino acids. The ends lost 3 bases at V and 5 bases at J; junction bases unmatched: 7. CDR3 sequence reads: CASSLGAGGNTGELFF. The CDR3 DNA is TGTGCCAGCAGCTTGGGAGCGGGAGGAAATACCGGGGAGCTGTTTTTT.

V is TRBV11-2 and J is TRBJ2-7, with D unresolved. V was trimmed by 3 bases and J by 3 bases, leaving 3 bases between them. CDR1 SGHAT and CDR2 FQNNGV come from the germline V gene. The CDR3 consists of 11 residues. CDR3 amino acids: CASSFIYEQYF. DNA of the CDR3: TGTGCCAGCAGCTTCATCTACGAGCAGTACTTC.

V gene TRBV15 combines with J gene TRBJ2-1; TRBD1 matches at 9 bases. The CDR3 totals 16 residues. Germline V gene data show CDR1 as LNHNV and CDR2 as YYDKDF (reference sequence). The V gene end was trimmed by 0 bases and the J gene end by 7 bases; junction bases not matched to a gene: 7. Here the CDR3 reads CATSRDYRGQQNEQFF. In DNA, the CDR3 is TGTGCCACCAGCAGAGATTACAGGGGGCAACAAAATGAGCAGTTCTTC. The variable domain in full, with the rest retrieved from reference TRBV15 and TRBJ2-1, is DAMVIQNPRYQVTQFGKPVTLSCSQTLNHNVMYWYQQKSSQAPKLLFHYYDKDFNNEADTPDNFQSRRPNTSFCFLDIRSPGLGDTAMYLCATSRDYRGQQNEQFFGPGTRLTVL.

J is TRBJ2-5 and V is TRBV4-1; 7 bases align to TRBD2. Germline V CDR1 and CDR2: MGHRA, YSYEKL. Trimming took 2 bases from V and 5 from J; bases not matched to a gene: 5. CDR3 length equals 14 residues. CDR3 amino acids: CASSQLWGGETQYF. The DNA for the CDR3 is TGCGCCAGCAGCCAACTGTGGGGGGGGGAGACCCAGTACTTC.